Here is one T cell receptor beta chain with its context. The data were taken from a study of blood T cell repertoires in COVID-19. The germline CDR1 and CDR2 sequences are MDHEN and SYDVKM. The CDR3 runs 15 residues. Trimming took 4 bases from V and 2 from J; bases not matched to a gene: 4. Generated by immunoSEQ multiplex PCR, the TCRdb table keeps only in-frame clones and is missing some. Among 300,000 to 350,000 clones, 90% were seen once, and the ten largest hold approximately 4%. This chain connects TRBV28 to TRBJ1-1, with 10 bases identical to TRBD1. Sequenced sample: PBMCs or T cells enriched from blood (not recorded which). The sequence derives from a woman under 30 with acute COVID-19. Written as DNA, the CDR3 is TGTGCCAGCAGTTCCCGGGACAGGGGAAACACTGAAGCTTTCTTT. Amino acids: CASSSRDRGNTEAFF.